One sample yielded the 9 T cell receptor beta chains listed below, sequenced in a study of blood T cell repertoires in COVID-19 (TCRdb year 2020). Receptor libraries were prepared by the immunoSEQ multiplex PCR assay. TCRdb's version of the immuneACCESS table is confined to in-frame rearrangements and falls short of the full clone set. An unresolved V gene accounts for under half of the shortfall where checked; the remainder is of unknown origin. In this sample the table shows around 40,000 clones, about 85% of which occur a single time. The top ten hold about 13% of the sample. Sequencing used peripheral blood. The receptor set was obtained from a human donor in a cohort sampled during active COVID-19.

The CDR3 DNA reads TGTGCCACCCTCGCGGGGTCCCCGGGAGATACGCAGTATTTT. It specifies CATLAGSPGDTQYF. The chain combines TRBV10-3 with TRBJ2-3, with D tentatively TRBD2 (6 bases). V lost 10 bases and J 5 bases, leaving 19 bases between the germline ends. Germline CDR1 reads ENHRY; CDR2 reads SYGVKD. The CDR3 extends over 14 amino acids.

This chain connects TRBV4-2 to TRBJ2-2, with a possible D match to TRBD1 (6 bases). The CDR3 runs 16 residues. Trimming pared 2 bases from V and 4 bases from J, leaving 14 bases between. Germline values: CDR1 LGHNA, CDR2 YNFKEQ. The CDR3 loop reads CASSQSSGVRTGELFF. The DNA for the CDR3 is TGTGCCAGCAGCCAATCTTCAGGGGTTCGCACCGGGGAGCTGTTTTTT.

Written as DNA, the CDR3 is TGTGCCAGCAGCCGATGGCAGGGGATGAACACCGGGGAGCTGTTTTTT. Protein: CASSRWQGMNTGELFF. The rearrangement joins TRBV5-4 to TRBJ2-2, with D perhaps matching TRBD1 (6 bases). This CDR3 comprises 16 residues. Germline CDR1 and CDR2: SGHNT and YYREEE (reference sequence). V shed 4 bases and J shed 1 base, with 14 bases lying between them.

The chain recombines TRBV2 with TRBJ1-5, with no clear D. Trimming took off 7 bases at V and 3 bases at J, with 19 bases between the two ends. The length of the CDR3 is 16 residues. Germline values: CDR1 SNHLY, CDR2 FYNNEI. The CDR3 protein is CASIFQAGGNNQPQHF. As DNA, the CDR3 is TGTGCCAGCATCTTTCAGGCAGGAGGAAACAATCAGCCCCAGCATTTT.

This chain uses TRBV12-3 or TRBV12-4 with TRBJ1-1, with D tentatively TRBD1 (5 bases). CDR3 length: 11 amino acids. V lost 11 bases to trimming and J lost 3 bases, with 10 bases between them. CDR3 coding DNA: TGTGCCGGGGGGGACTACACTGAAGCTTTCTTT. Translating it yields CAGGDYTEAFF.

The rearrangement uses TRBV5-1 and TRBJ1-1, with D unresolved. The CDR3 totals 15 residues. Trimming left V 2 bases short and J 0 bases short, with 11 bases between. Germline V gene sequence: CDR1 SGHRS, CDR2 YFSETQ. CDR3 amino acids: CASSLATSVNTEAFF. For the CDR3, the DNA is TGCGCCAGCAGCTTAGCGACCAGTGTGAACACTGAAGCTTTCTTT.

This clone appeared once. J is TRBJ2-5 and V is TRBV9; 8 bases align to TRBD2. Germline CDR1 SGDLS, CDR2 YYNGEE. V lost 0 bases to trimming and J lost 5 bases; unmatched junction nucleotides: 3. The CDR3 consists of 14 residues. The DNA for the CDR3 is TGTGCCAGCAGCGTAGATAGCGGGGTGGAGACCCAGTACTTC. Protein sequence: CASSVDSGVETQYF.

The V call is TRBV5-4, the J call TRBJ2-7, with D tentatively TRBD1 (6 bases). Germline CDR1 and CDR2: SGHNT and YYREEE (reference sequence). Deletions cut 4 bases from V and 4 bases from J, with 12 bases between. This CDR3 has 13 amino acids. Here the CDR3 reads CASSRDTGYEQYF. Written as DNA, the CDR3 is TGTGCCAGCAGCCGGGACACGGGATACGAGCAGTACTTC.

The V and J genes are TRBV5-1 and TRBJ2-7; maybe TRBD2 (7 bases). The germline gives CDR1 SGHRS, CDR2 YFSETQ. V lost 0 bases and J lost 5, with 21 bases in between. The CDR3 runs 17 residues. The chain's CDR3 is CASSLAGPGGFLDEQYF. CDR3 sequence (DNA): TGCGCCAGCAGCTTGGCGGGGCCGGGGGGCTTTCTGGACGAGCAGTACTTC.